This T cell receptor beta chain was profiled in a study of blood T cell repertoires in COVID-19. About the research overall: PBMCs, B-cell-depleted T cells, or T cells provided the cDNA or gDNA that made up the material.

This table comes from immunoSEQ multiplex PCR, and its TCRdb copy is limited to in-frame clones, with some not included. Seen here are around 220,000 clones, roughly 80% observed once, and the top ten hold about 10%. Germline-derived CDR1 and CDR2 are SGHAT and FQDESV (reference sequence). The ends were cut back, 4 bases at V and 2 bases at J, with 15 bases in the middle. The CDR3 totals 15 residues. The sequence came from a woman of 80 years or more with acute or convalescent COVID-19. The chain employs TRBV11-1 and TRBJ2-7, with a weak D call TRBD1 (5 bases). Sequencing was done on a sample of peripheral blood. Here the CDR3 reads CASSSVEDSAYEQYF. The CDR3 DNA sequence: TGTGCCAGCAGCTCAGTTGAAGACAGCGCCTACGAGCAGTACTTC.